Following are 20 T cell receptor beta chains from one sample sequenced in a study of blood T cell repertoires in COVID-19. Data came from immunoSEQ multiplex PCR; TCRdb stores just in-frame clones and leaves some out. This table holds approximately 33,000 clones, 88% found once. Material for sequencing was peripheral blood. Receptors were obtained from a man between 65 and 85 years old with acute or convalescent COVID-19.

The V gene is TRBV5-1, the J gene TRBJ2-5; 7 positions match TRBD1. The CDR3 has 15 residues. Germline V gene lookup returns CDR1 SGHRS and CDR2 YFSETQ. The J segment lost 2 bases and the V segment lost 0 bases, leaving 4 bases of the junction unmatched. CDR3 bases: TGCGCCAGCAGCTTGGTGGGACAGCGACAAGAGACCCAGTACTTC. This sequence encodes CASSLVGQRQETQYF.

This clone has only one observation. V gene TRBV4-3 combines with J gene TRBJ2-1, with 15 nucleotides matching TRBD2. Germline CDR1 is LGHNA and CDR2 is YSLEER. The CDR3 length is 18 residues. V lost 0 bases, J lost 6 bases, and 6 bases stayed unmatched. The CDR3 region has the DNA TGCGCCAGCAGCCAAGATGGACTAGCGGGAGGGTTTATCAATGAGCAGTTCTTC. This sequence encodes CASSQDGLAGGFINEQFF.

This rearrangement joins TRBV6-5 to TRBJ2-1; no clear D gene. Trimming took 11 bases from V and 0 from J, leaving 11 bases between them. Germline V gene sequence: CDR1 MNHEY, CDR2 SVGAGI. The length of the CDR3 is 13 residues. CDR3 sequence reads: CAHRESSYNEQFF. The CDR3 DNA reads as TGTGCCCACCGCGAGAGCTCCTACAATGAGCAGTTCTTC.

The chain joins TRBV5-4 to TRBJ2-3; 9 bases are a match to TRBD1. J was trimmed by 5 bases and V by 1 base; bases with no gene match: 2. Germline V gene data show CDR1 as SGHNT and CDR2 as YYREEE (reference sequence). The CDR3 is 14 amino acids. CDR3 nucleotide sequence: TGTGCCAGCAGCTTGAACAGGGGGCAAGATACGCAGTATTTT. This codes for CASSLNRGQDTQYF. The variable domain in full, completed from reference TRBV5-4 and TRBJ2-3, reads ETGVTQSPTHLIKTRGQQVTLRCSSQSGHNTVSWYQQALGQGPQFIFQYYREEENGRGNFPPRFSGLQFPNYSSELNVNALELDDSALYLCASSLNRGQDTQYFGPGTRLTVL.

The chain uses TRBV28 and TRBJ1-2, with D unresolved. The V gene lost 6 bases and the J gene lost 4 bases, with 12 bases spanning the gap. CDR3 size: 13 residues. Per the germline V gene, CDR1 is MDHEN and CDR2 is SYDVKM. CDR3 coding DNA: TGTGCCAGCAGGGTCGGGGAGATCTATGGCTACACCTTC. This sequence encodes CASRVGEIYGYTF.

The chain uses TRBV9 and TRBJ2-6, with D unresolved. The V gene lost 2 bases and the J gene lost 1 base, with 4 bases spanning the gap. This CDR3 has 14 residues. Germline loops: CDR1 SGDLS, CDR2 YYNGEE. For the CDR3, the DNA is TGTGCCAGCAGCGTCGTTTCTGGGGCCAACGTCCTGACTTTC. Its protein product is CASSVVSGANVLTF.

The chain carries TRBV27 and TRBJ2-5; tentative D call: TRBD2 (6 bases). Trimming removed 6 bases from V and 4 bases from J, with 12 bases in between. Germline loops: CDR1 MNHEY, CDR2 SMNVEV (reference sequence). The CDR3 runs 13 residues. This chain's CDR3 is CASSRLVGETQYF. The CDR3 nucleotides are TGTGCCAGCAGCAGACTAGTAGGAGAGACCCAGTACTTC.

This chain uses TRBV4-1 with TRBJ2-1; D is perhaps TRBD1 (5 bases). The germline V and J ends were trimmed by 0 bases and 4 bases, with 22 bases remaining between them. Germline loops: CDR1 MGHRA, CDR2 YSYEKL. This CDR3 spans 19 amino acids. CDR3 DNA sequence: TGCGCCAGCAGCCAAGACCCTAACCCCCTAGGCAGGGCGTACAATGAGCAGTTCTTC. Translation: CASSQDPNPLGRAYNEQFF.

The J gene is TRBJ2-7, the V gene TRBV11-2; D is ambiguous. V lost 0 bases to trimming and J lost 0 bases, with 9 bases between them. This CDR3 comprises 15 residues. CDR1 is SGHAT and CDR2 is FQNNGV in the germline V gene. The CDR3 protein is CASSLDQWSSYEQYF. The CDR3 DNA reads TGTGCCAGCAGCTTAGATCAATGGAGCTCCTACGAGCAGTACTTC.

The CDR3: CASSLDNTNNEQFF. As DNA, the CDR3 is TGTGCCAGCAGCTTAGATAATACTAACAATGAGCAGTTCTTC. The genes are TRBV11-3 and TRBJ2-1; D call uncertain. The V gene's germline CDR1 is SGHNT and CDR2 YENEEA. V was trimmed by 0 bases and J by 5 bases, leaving 8 bases between them. The CDR3 is 14 amino acids.

V and J are TRBV28 and TRBJ2-7; 11 nucleotides line up with TRBD1. This CDR3 contains 18 residues. After removal of 6 bases from V and 1 base from J, the junction contained 14 bases not matched to a gene. Germline assignment: CDR1 MDHEN and CDR2 SYDVKM. As DNA, the CDR3 is TGTGCCAGCAGCCCTCTTGACCCGGACAGGGGGCAATCCTACGAGCAGTACTTC. Protein: CASSPLDPDRGQSYEQYF. Combining the CDR3 with reference TRBV28 and TRBJ2-7 gives the whole variable domain DVKVTQSSRYLVKRTGEKVFLECVQDMDHENMFWYRQDPGLGLRLIYFSYDVKMKEKGDIPEGYSVSREKKERFSLILESASTNQTSMYLCASSPLDPDRGQSYEQYFGPGTRLTVT.

This chain links TRBV2 with TRBJ2-1, with D maybe TRBD1 (5 bases). Germline V CDR1 and CDR2: SNHLY, FYNNEI. Deletions cut 6 bases from V and 7 bases from J, with 13 bases between. This CDR3 spans 13 amino acids. CDR3 loop: CASSEQGMNEQFF. The CDR3, as DNA: TGTGCCAGCAGCGAGCAGGGTATGAATGAGCAGTTCTTC.

V usage is TRBV12-2 and J usage is TRBJ2-7; TRBD2, the table's D call, was not compared with the DNA. TRBV12-2 is flagged as a pseudogene. The CDR3 covers 18 residues. The DNA of the CDR3 is TGTGCAAGTCGCTTAAAGCGGCACCCGGGGATTACTTCCTACGAGCAGTACTTC. Protein sequence: CASRLKRHPGITSYEQYF.

The chain couples TRBV10-1 to TRBJ2-1; the match to TRBD2 covers 9 bases. Germline V gene lookup returns CDR1 WNHNN and CDR2 SYGVQD (reference sequence). V was clipped by 0 bases and J by 6 bases; unmatched bases: 15. The length of the CDR3 is 19 residues. Here the CDR3 DNA reads TGCGCCAGCAGTGAGTCGGTGGGTGCGGGAGGGCATATTATCAATGAGCAGTTCTTC. The encoded protein is CASSESVGAGGHIINEQFF.

This clone is a singleton in its sample. The rearrangement uses TRBV7-9 and TRBJ2-5; TRBD1 matches 7 bases. CDR3 length: 14 residues. CDR1 is SEHNR, CDR2 FQNEAQ, per germline (reference sequence). V shed 5 bases and J 5 bases; nucleotides not matched to a gene: 8. The CDR3 here is CASSRGGEGETQYF. As DNA, the CDR3 is TGTGCCAGCAGCCGAGGGGGCGAGGGGGAGACCCAGTACTTC. Looking up the rest from reference TRBV7-9 and TRBJ2-5 gives the full variable domain: DTGVSQNPRHKITKRGQNVTFRCDPISEHNRLYWYRQTLGQGPEFLTYFQNEAQLEKSRLLSDRFSAERPKGSFSTLEIQRTEQGDSAMYLCASSRGGEGETQYFGPGTRLLVL.

J is TRBJ2-5 and V is TRBV7-9; possible D gene TRBD1, 5 bases. V dropped 5 bases and J dropped 4 bases, with 20 bases sitting between them. CDR3 length: 16 residues. Germline loops: CDR1 SEHNR, CDR2 FQNEAQ (reference sequence). The CDR3 DNA is TGTGCCAGCAGCGAATCCTATTTGGGGCCCGGAGAGACCCAGTACTTC. This translates into CASSESYLGPGETQYF.

V is TRBV19 and J is TRBJ2-3; maybe TRBD2 (6 bases). The CDR3 is made up of 13 amino acids. V lost 3 bases and J lost 8, with 12 bases in between. Germline lookup yields CDR1 LNHDA and CDR2 SQIVND (reference sequence). CDR3 sequence (DNA): TGTGCCAGTAGTATTGGAGGGGCTGGTACGCAGTATTTT. Its translation is CASSIGGAGTQYF.

The V call is TRBV4-1, the J call TRBJ2-7, with TRBD2 matching over 16 bases. There are 18 residues in the CDR3. In germline, CDR1 is MGHRA, CDR2 YSYEKL. V lost 4 bases to trimming and J lost 2 bases; unmatched junction nucleotides: 8. The CDR3: CASSRGLAGGPRTYEQYF. The DNA for the CDR3 is TGCGCCAGCAGCCGGGGACTAGCGGGAGGGCCTCGGACCTACGAGCAGTACTTC.

CDR3 in DNA: TGTGCCAGCTCACCAAGCTTGCAGGGCCTTAACTATGGCTACACCTTC. Protein: CASSPSLQGLNYGYTF. The chain uses TRBV18 and TRBJ1-2; D might be TRBD1 (5 bases). V was pared by 2 bases and J by 1 base, with 14 bases between. Germline V CDR1 and CDR2: KGHSH, LQKENI. The CDR3 is 16 amino acids.

The chain joins TRBV11-3 to TRBJ2-7; 8 bases are a match to TRBD1. Germline V CDR1 and CDR2: SGHNT, YENEEA. Trimming at V came to 0 bases and at J to 2 bases, leaving 3 bases not matched to a gene. The CDR3 runs 15 residues. The DNA of the CDR3 is TGTGCCAGCAGCTTAGAGTGGGACAGGCCCTACGAGCAGTACTTC. Residues: CASSLEWDRPYEQYF.